One sample yielded the 7 T cell receptor beta chains listed below, sequenced in a study of PD-L1 blockade in urothelial cancer. Time point given: pretreatment peripheral blood. TCRdb keeps only in-frame clones here, not all; method: immunoSEQ multiplex PCR. The table records 87,000 or so clones, roughly 84% of them present only once. The material sequenced was PBMCs, taken around atezolizumab (anti-PD-L1) treatment. Source of these receptors: a man aged 60 to 75 with urothelial cancer.

This clone has a single count. The chain combines TRBV10-3 with TRBJ2-7; 8 nucleotides match TRBD1. The CDR3 is 14 residues long. Germline lookup yields CDR1 ENHRY and CDR2 SYGVKD. V lost 3 bases to trimming and J lost 4 bases; unmatched junction nucleotides: 5. CDR3 nucleotide sequence: TGTGCCATCAGTGAAGACAGGGGTCGATACGAGCAGTACTTC. Translated: CAISEDRGRYEQYF.

J is TRBJ2-2 and V is TRBV5-1, with a weak D call TRBD2 (6 bases). Per germline, CDR1 SGHRS and CDR2 YFSETQ. The length of the CDR3 is 15 residues. V shed 3 bases and J shed 5 bases, with 14 bases lying between them. The CDR3 loop reads CASSSTGVSTGELFF. In DNA form, the CDR3 reads TGCGCCAGCAGCTCCACGGGGGTTAGTACCGGGGAGCTGTTTTTT.

The CDR3 loop reads CASTPAGAITDTQYF. CDR3 DNA sequence: TGTGCCAGCACCCCCGCGGGGGCTATAACAGATACGCAGTATTTT. The chain combines TRBV4-2 with TRBJ2-3; D may be TRBD2 (7 bases). CDR1 is LGHNA, CDR2 YNFKEQ, per germline. The ends were cut back, 7 bases at V and 3 bases at J, with 17 bases in the middle. The CDR3 sequence is 15 residues long.

The J gene is TRBJ2-7, the V gene TRBV6-5; 10 bases line up with TRBD2. Germline V gives CDR1 MNHEY, CDR2 SVGAGI. This CDR3 is built from 15 residues. Losses at the gene ends were 6 bases for V and 0 bases for J; bases not matched to a gene: 5. CDR3 nucleotide sequence: TGTGCCAGCAGACCTGGACTAGCGGCCTCCTACGAGCAGTACTTC. Protein: CASRPGLAASYEQYF.

The chain uses TRBV5-8 and TRBJ1-4; D unclear. The CDR3 contains 14 residues. Trimming removed 2 bases at V and 2 bases at J, with 7 bases between. Germline values: CDR1 SGHTS, CDR2 YDEGEE. The CDR3 region is CASSFRATNEKLFF. The CDR3 nucleotides are TGTGCCAGCAGCTTTAGAGCCACTAATGAAAAACTGTTTTTT.

The chain joins TRBV7-3 to TRBJ2-3; 8 positions match TRBD1. J lost 8 bases, V lost 5 bases, and 3 bases had no gene match. CDR3 length: 12 amino acids. The germline V gene encodes CDR1 SGHTA and CDR2 FQGTGA. CDR3 sequence (DNA): TGTGCCAGCAGCACCGACAGGGGTACGCAGTATTTT. It is translated as CASSTDRGTQYF.

In its sample, this clone was seen once. This sequence joins TRBV11-2 and TRBJ2-2; D call uncertain. The length of the CDR3 is 14 residues. From germline, CDR1 is SGHAT and CDR2 FQNNGV. V was shortened by 1 base and J by 3 bases, with 6 bases between the two germline ends. In DNA, the CDR3 is TGTGCCAGCAGCTTAGGAGTGGACACCGGGGAGCTGTTTTTT. Amino acid sequence: CASSLGVDTGELFF. Complete variable domain (other parts from reference TRBV11-2 and TRBJ2-2): EAGVAQSPRYKIIEKRQSVAFWCNPISGHATLYWYQQILGQGPKLLIQFQNNGVVDDSQLPKDRFSAERLKGVDSTLKIQPAKLEDSAVYLCASSLGVDTGELFFGEGSRLTVL.